The rows below give T cell receptor beta chains drawn from one sample of a study of PD-1 blockade in classical Hodgkin lymphoma. The protocol was immunoSEQ multiplex PCR, while the TCRdb copy is restricted to in-frame clones and leaves out a portion. The table has tens of thousands of clones, 60% to 80% seen once. Sequencing used peripheral blood mononuclear cells (PBMCs), obtained before the second cycle of nivolumab. All receptors derive from a human donor with classical Hodgkin lymphoma. Both conserved end residues are part of each CDR3. D genes are given only for firm matches. Size is stated for part of the rows, as once, few or many counts, or as a class when the clone is expanded.

>TRBD2|TRBV5-4|few|TRBJ2-5
TGTGCCAGCAGCCCCCCGGGAGGGAGGGAAGAGACCCAGTACTTC
CASSPPGGREETQYF
>TRBD1|TRBV5-1|few|TRBJ1-5
TGCGCCAGCAGCTTGGGGACAGGGAATCAGCCCCAGCATTTT
CASSLGTGNQPQHF
>.|TRBV2|.|TRBJ1-2
TGTGCCAGCAGTGAGGGGGCTAACTATGGCTACACCTTC
CASSEGANYGYTF
>.|TRBV7-9|.|TRBJ2-5
TGTGCCAGCAGCCCGGTTAGGTGGGAGACCCAGTACTTC
CASSPVRWETQYF
>.|TRBV5-1|.|TRBJ1-3
TGCGCCAGCAGCTTGGCCTCTGGAAACACCATATATTTT
CASSLASGNTIYF
>TRBD1|TRBV6-6|once|TRBJ1-4
TGTGCCAGCAGCAGACAGGGGAATGAAAAACTGTTTTTT
CASSRQGNEKLFF
>.|TRBV5-1|.|TRBJ2-1
TGCGCCAGCAGCCTCCCGGGCAATGAGCAGTTCTTC
CASSLPGNEQFF
>TRBD1|TRBV14|.|TRBJ1-4
TGTGCCAGCAGCCCGGACAGGGGGCTGAGGGAAAAACTGTTTTTT
CASSPDRGLREKLFF
>.|TRBV18|once|TRBJ1-4
TGTGCCAGCTCATCGGGAGGGCCTAATGAAAAACTGTTTTTT
CASSSGGPNEKLFF
>TRBD2|TRBV6-6|.|TRBJ2-2
TGTGCCAGCAACCCTAAGGGACTAGACTACACCGGGGAGCTGTTTTTT
CASNPKGLDYTGELFF
>.|TRBV29-1|few|TRBJ1-1
TGCAGCGTGAGGAGAGGAGGCGTTGCGCGAACTGAAGCTTTCTTT
CSVRRGGVARTEAFF
>.|TRBV6-1|.|TRBJ1-4
TGTGCCAGCAGTGACCGGGCCGAAAAACTGTTTTTT
CASSDRAEKLFF
>.|TRBV4-3|.|TRBJ2-1
TGCGCCAGCAGCCAAGAGGACCCGAGAGGAAATGAGCAGTTCTTC
CASSQEDPRGNEQFF
>TRBD2|TRBV5-1|few|TRBJ2-1
TGCGCCAGCAGCTCTTATCTTCCGGTGGGCGGGAGGGAGAATGAGCAGTTCTTC
CASSSYLPVGGRENEQFF
>.|TRBV25-1|.|TRBJ1-2
TGTGCCAGCCAGGGGCGAGGCGGCTACACCTTC
CASQGRGGYTF
>TRBD1|TRBV5-6|once|TRBJ2-7
TGTGCCAGCAGCTTGGAACAGGGGGCCCACGAGCAGTACTTC
CASSLEQGAHEQYF
>TRBD2|TRBV18|.|TRBJ2-3
TGTGCCAGCTCATCTCGACTAGCGACAGATACGCAGTATTTT
CASSSRLATDTQYF
>TRBD1|TRBV9|.|TRBJ2-7
TGTGCCAGCAGCGCGGGGGGACAGGGCCCCTACGAGCAGTACTTC
CASSAGGQGPYEQYF
>.|TRBV28|.|TRBJ1-5
TGTGCCAGCACCAAATCACAGGGATGGAATCAGCCCCAGCATTTT
CASTKSQGWNQPQHF
>.|TRBV5-4|.|TRBJ1-1
TGTGCCAGCAGACTAGGACTGGACAACACTGAAGCTTTCTTT
CASRLGLDNTEAFF
>.|TRBV7-9|.|TRBJ1-1
TGTGCCAGCAGCTTGAGCGGGACCGCCGGGGGTTCCGAAGCTTTCTTT
CASSLSGTAGGSEAFF
>TRBD1|TRBV13|.|TRBJ2-1
TGTGCCAGCAGCTTTGACAGGGGGTCGGACAATGAGCAGTTCTTC
CASSFDRGSDNEQFF
>.|TRBV21-1|.|TRBJ2-1
TGTGCCAGCAGGGGACAGACTACCTCCAATGAGCAGTTCTTC
CASRGQTTSNEQFF
>.|TRBV4-2|.|TRBJ2-3
TGTGCCAGCAGCGGTTTCGCCTCGGAGGGCACAGATACGCAGTATTTT
CASSGFASEGTDTQYF
>.|TRBV15|.|TRBJ1-2
TGTGCCACCAGCAGAGGGGGGGGATTGAATGGCTACACCTTC
CATSRGGGLNGYTF
>TRBD1|TRBV29-1|medium-sized|TRBJ1-5
TGCAGCGTTGAAGATCAGGGGGTCGGTCAGCCCCAGCATTTT
CSVEDQGVGQPQHF
>TRBD2|TRBV11-3|.|TRBJ2-3
TGTGCCAGCAGCCCGGGTGGGCGACTAGCGGGGGATACGCAGTATTTT
CASSPGGRLAGDTQYF
>TRBD1|TRBV19|.|TRBJ1-1
TGTGCCAGTAGTCCCCGGACAGGTGGCACTGAAGCTTTCTTT
CASSPRTGGTEAFF
>TRBD2|TRBV5-1|.|TRBJ2-1
TGCGCCAGCAGCCCGAGCGGGAGTGATGAGCAGTTCTTC
CASSPSGSDEQFF
>.|TRBV7-2|.|TRBJ2-7
TGTGCCAGCAGCTTAGACCTCCTCGGGGACAACGAGCAGTACTTC
CASSLDLLGDNEQYF
>.|TRBV19|.|TRBJ1-2
TGTGCCAGTCGGGCCCTCTATGGCTACACCTTC
CASRALYGYTF
>TRBD2|TRBV6-6|few|TRBJ2-5
TGTGCCAGCAGCTCGACTAGCGGGGGGGAGACCCAGTACTTC
CASSSTSGGETQYF
>.|TRBV14|once|TRBJ1-1
TGTGCCAGCAGCCGGGGTAGGACGACTGAAGCTTTCTTT
CASSRGRTTEAFF
>TRBD1|TRBV19|.|TRBJ2-7
TGTGCCAGCGGGACAGGGGGCTCGTGGGAGCAGTACTTC
CASGTGGSWEQYF
>.|TRBV25-1|.|TRBJ2-5
TGTGCCAGCAGTGACGCAGGGGGGCAAGAGACCCAGTACTTC
CASSDAGGQETQYF
>TRBD1|TRBV11-2|.|TRBJ1-1
TGTGCCAGCAGCCTAAGGGGGCGCGGTCTATTTATGAACACTGAAGCTTTCTTT
CASSLRGRGLFMNTEAFF
>.|TRBV5-4|.|TRBJ1-2
TGTGCCAGCAGCCTGCCAGGATCCTATGGCTACACCTTC
CASSLPGSYGYTF
>TRBD2|TRBV6-6|once|TRBJ2-7
TGTGCCAGCAGTTACTCTAGCGGGCAGTCCTACGAGCAGTACTTC
CASSYSSGQSYEQYF
>TRBD2|TRBV19|.|TRBJ2-1
TGTGCCAGTAGTCAGACTAGCGGGAACAATGAGCAGTTCTTC
CASSQTSGNNEQFF